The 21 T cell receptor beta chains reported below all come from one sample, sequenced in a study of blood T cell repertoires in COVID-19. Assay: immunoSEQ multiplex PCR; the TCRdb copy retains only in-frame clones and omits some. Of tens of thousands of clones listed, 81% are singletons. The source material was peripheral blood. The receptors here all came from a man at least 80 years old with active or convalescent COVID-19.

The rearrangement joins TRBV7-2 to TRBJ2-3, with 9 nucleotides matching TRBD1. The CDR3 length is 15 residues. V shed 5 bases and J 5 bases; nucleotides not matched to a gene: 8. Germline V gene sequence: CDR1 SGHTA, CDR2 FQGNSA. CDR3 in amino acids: CASSPPGQGGDTQYF. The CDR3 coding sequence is TGTGCCAGCAGCCCCCCGGGACAGGGTGGAGATACGCAGTATTTT.

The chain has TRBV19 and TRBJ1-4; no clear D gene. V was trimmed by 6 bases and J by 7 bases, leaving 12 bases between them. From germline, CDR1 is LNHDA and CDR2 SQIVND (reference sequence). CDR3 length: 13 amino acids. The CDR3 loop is CASRLRDFEKLFF. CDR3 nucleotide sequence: TGTGCCAGTAGGCTCCGAGATTTTGAAAAACTGTTTTTT.

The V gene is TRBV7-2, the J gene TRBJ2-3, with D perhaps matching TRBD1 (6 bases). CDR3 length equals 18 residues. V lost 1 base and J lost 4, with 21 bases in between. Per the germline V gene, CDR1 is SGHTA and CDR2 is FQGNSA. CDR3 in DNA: TGTGCCAGCAGCTTAGAAGGGTGGGGACACCCTGGGGCAGATACGCAGTATTTT. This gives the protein CASSLEGWGHPGADTQYF.

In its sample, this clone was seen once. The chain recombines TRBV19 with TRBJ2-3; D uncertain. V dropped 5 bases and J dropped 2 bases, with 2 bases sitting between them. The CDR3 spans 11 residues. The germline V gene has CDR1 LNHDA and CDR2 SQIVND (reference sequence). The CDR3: CASSLTDTQYF. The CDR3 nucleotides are TGTGCCAGTAGTCTCACAGATACGCAGTATTTT.

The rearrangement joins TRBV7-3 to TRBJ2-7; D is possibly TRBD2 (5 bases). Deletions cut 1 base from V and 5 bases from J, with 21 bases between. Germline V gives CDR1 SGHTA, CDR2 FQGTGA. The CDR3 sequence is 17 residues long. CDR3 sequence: CASSLSPGRGGTHEQYF. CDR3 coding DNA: TGTGCCAGCAGCTTAAGCCCCGGGCGCGGAGGCACCCACGAGCAGTACTTC.

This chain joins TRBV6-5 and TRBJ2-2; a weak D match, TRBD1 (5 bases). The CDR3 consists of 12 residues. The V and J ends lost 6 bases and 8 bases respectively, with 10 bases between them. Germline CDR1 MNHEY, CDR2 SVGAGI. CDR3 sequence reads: CASRKGIGELFF. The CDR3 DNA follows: TGTGCCAGCAGAAAGGGGATTGGGGAGCTGTTTTTT.

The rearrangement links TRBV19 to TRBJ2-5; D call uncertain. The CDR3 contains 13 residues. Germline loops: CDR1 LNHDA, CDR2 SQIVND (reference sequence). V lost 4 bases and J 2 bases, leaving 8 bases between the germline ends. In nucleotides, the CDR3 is TGTGCCAGTAGTAGGGCCTTACAAGAGACCCAGTACTTC. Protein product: CASSRALQETQYF.

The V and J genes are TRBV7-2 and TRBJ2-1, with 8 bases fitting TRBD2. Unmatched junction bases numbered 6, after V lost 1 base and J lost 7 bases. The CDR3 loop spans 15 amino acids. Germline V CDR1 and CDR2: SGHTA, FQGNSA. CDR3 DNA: TGTGCCAGCAGCTTAGTGATTCGGGGGGGAAATGAGCAGTTCTTC. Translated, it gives CASSLVIRGGNEQFF.

This chain's CDR3 is CATRERPTGGLINQPQHF. The CDR3 coding sequence is TGTGCCACCAGAGAGCGACCGACAGGGGGCCTTATTAATCAGCCCCAGCATTTT. V gene TRBV15 combines with J gene TRBJ1-5; 10 nucleotides agree with TRBD1. This CDR3 spans 18 amino acids. Germline V CDR1 and CDR2: LNHNV, YYDKDF (reference sequence). The junction had 15 bases not matched to a gene; V was cut back by 6 bases and J by 4 bases.

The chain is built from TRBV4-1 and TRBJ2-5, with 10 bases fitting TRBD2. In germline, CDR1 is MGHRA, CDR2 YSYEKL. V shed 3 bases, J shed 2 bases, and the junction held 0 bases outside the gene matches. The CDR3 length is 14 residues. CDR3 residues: CASSQTSGQETQYF. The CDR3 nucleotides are TGCGCCAGCAGCCAGACTAGCGGGCAAGAGACCCAGTACTTC.

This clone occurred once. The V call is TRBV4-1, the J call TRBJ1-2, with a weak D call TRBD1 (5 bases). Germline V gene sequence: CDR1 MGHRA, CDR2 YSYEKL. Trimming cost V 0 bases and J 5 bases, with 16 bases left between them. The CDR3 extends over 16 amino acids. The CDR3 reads CASSQETGRTPYGYTF. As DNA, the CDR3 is TGCGCCAGCAGCCAAGAGACCGGCAGGACACCGTATGGCTACACCTTC.

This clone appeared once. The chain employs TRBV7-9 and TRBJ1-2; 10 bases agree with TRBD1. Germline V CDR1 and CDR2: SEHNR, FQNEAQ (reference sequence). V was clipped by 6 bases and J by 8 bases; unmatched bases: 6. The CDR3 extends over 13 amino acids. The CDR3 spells CASSYGTGDGYTF. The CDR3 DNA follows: TGTGCCAGCAGTTACGGGACAGGGGACGGCTACACCTTC.

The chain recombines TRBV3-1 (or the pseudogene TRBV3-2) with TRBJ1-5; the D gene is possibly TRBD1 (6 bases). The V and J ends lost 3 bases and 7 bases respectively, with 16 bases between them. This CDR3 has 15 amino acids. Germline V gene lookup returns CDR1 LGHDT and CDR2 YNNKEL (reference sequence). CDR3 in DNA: TGTGCCAGCAGCCAGGGGGCCCCATTCGGACAGCCCCAGCATTTT. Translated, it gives CASSQGAPFGQPQHF.

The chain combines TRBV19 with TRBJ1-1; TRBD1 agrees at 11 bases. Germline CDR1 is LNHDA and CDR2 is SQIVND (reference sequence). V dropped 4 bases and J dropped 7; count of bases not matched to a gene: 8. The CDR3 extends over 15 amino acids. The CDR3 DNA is TGTGCCAGTAGTACCATCGCCGGGACAGGGGGTGAAGCTTTCTTT. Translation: CASSTIAGTGGEAFF.

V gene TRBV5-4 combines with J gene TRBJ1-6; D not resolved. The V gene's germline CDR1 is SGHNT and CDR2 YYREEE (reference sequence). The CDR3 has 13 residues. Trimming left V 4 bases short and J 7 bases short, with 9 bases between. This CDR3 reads CASSPSANSPLHF. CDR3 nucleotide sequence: TGTGCCAGCAGCCCCAGCGCGAATTCACCCCTCCACTTT.

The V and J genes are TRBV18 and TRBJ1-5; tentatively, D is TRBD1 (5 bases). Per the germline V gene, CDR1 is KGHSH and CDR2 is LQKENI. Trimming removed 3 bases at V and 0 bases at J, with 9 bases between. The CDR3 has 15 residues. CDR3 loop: CASSPGRVSNQPQHF. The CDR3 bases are TGTGCCAGCTCACCGGGCAGGGTTAGCAATCAGCCCCAGCATTTT.

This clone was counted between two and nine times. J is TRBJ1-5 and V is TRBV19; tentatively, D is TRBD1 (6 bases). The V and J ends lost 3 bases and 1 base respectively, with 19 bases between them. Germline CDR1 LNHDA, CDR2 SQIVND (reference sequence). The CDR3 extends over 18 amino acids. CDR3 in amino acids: CASSISGGPLRSNQPQHF. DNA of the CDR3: TGTGCCAGTAGTATTTCGGGGGGCCCGCTTAGGAGCAATCAGCCCCAGCATTTT.

CDR3 in amino acids: CASSSRQGSDTQYF. For the CDR3, the DNA is TGTGCCAGCTCATCAAGACAGGGGTCGGATACGCAGTATTTT. This chain joins TRBV18 and TRBJ2-3; 8 bases line up with TRBD1. Trimming at V came to 5 bases and at J to 6 bases, leaving 7 bases not matched to a gene. This CDR3 has 14 residues. Germline-derived CDR1 and CDR2 are KGHSH and LQKENI.

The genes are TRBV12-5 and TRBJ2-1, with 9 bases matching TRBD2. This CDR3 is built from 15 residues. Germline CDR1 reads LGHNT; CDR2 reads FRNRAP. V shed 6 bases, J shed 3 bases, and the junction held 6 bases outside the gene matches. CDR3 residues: CASGPTSGLYNEQFF. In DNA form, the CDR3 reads TGTGCTAGTGGACCGACTAGCGGTCTCTACAATGAGCAGTTCTTC.

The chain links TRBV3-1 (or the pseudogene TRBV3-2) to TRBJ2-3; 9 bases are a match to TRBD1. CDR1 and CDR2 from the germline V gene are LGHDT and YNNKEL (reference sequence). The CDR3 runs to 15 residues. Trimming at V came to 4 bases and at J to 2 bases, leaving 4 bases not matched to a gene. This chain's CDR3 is CASSPGTGFTDTQYF. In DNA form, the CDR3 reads TGTGCCAGCAGCCCCGGGACAGGGTTCACAGATACGCAGTATTTT.

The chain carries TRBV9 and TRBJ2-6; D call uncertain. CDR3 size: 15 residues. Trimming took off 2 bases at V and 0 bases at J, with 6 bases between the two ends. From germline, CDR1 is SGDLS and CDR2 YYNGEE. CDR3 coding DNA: TGTGCCAGCAGCGTCTTTTACTCTGGGGCCAACGTCCTGACTTTC. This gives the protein CASSVFYSGANVLTF.